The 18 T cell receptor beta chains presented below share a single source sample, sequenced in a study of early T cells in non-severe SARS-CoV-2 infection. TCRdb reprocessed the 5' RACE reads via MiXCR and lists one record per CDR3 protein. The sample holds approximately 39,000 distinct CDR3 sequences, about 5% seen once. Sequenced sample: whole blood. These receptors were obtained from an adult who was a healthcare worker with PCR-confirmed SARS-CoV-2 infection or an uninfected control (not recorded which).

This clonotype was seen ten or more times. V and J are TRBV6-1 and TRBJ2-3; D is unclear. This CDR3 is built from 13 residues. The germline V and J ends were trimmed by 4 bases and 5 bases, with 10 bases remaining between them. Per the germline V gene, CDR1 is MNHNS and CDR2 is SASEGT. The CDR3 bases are TGTGCCAGCAGTGGACGGTACCAAGATACGCAGTATTTT. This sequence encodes CASSGRYQDTQYF.

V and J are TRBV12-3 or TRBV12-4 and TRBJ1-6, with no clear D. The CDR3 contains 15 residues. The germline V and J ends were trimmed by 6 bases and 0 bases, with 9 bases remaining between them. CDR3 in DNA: TGTGCCAGCAGGGAAGAGAGCTCCTATAATTCACCCCTCCACTTT. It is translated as CASREESSYNSPLHF.

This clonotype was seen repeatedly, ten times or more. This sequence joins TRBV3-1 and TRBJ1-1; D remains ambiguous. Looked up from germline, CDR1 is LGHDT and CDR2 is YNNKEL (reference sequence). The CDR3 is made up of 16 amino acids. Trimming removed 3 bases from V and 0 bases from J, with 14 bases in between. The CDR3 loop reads CASSHRQTRMNTEAFF. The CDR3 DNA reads TGTGCCAGCAGCCACAGGCAGACCAGGATGAACACTGAAGCTTTCTTT.

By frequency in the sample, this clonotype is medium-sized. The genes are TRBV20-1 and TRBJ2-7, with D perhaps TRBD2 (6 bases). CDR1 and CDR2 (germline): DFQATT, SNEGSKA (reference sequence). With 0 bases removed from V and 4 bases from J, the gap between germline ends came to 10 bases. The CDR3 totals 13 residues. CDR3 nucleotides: TGCAGTGCTAGAGACCTACGGGGGTACGAGCAGTACTTC. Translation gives CSARDLRGYEQYF.

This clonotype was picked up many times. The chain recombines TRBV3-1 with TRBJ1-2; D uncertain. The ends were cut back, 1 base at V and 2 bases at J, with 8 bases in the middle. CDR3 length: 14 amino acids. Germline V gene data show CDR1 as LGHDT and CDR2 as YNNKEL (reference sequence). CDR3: CASSQVGRNYGYTF. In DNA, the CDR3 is TGTGCCAGCAGCCAAGTTGGCCGCAACTATGGCTACACCTTC.

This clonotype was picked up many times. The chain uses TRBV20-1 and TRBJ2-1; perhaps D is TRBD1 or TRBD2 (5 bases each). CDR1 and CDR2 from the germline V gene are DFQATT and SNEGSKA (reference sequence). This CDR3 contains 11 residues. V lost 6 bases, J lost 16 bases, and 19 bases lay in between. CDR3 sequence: CSATVATLQFF. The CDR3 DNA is TGCAGTGCGACAGTAGCGACCTTGCAATTCTTC.

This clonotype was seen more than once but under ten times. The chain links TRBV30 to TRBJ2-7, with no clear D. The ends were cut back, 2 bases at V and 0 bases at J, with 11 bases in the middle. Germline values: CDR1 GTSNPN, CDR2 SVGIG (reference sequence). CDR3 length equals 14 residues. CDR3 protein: CAWSTGGTSYEQYF. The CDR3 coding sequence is TGTGCCTGGAGTACGGGCGGAACCTCCTACGAGCAGTACTTC. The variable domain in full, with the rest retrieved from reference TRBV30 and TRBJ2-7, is SQTIHQWPATLVQPVGSPLSLECTVEGTSNPNLYWYRQAAGRGLQLLFYSVGIGQISSEVPQNLSASRPQDRQFILSSKKLLLSDSGFYLCAWSTGGTSYEQYFGPGTRLTVT.

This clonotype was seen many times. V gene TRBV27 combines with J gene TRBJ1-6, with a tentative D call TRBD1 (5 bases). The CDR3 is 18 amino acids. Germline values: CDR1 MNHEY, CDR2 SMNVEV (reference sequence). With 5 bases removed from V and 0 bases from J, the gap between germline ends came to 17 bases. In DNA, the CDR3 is TGTGCCAGCAGTCTGACCGGGACGGCAAGCTCCTATAATTCACCCCTCCACTTT. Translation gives CASSLTGTASSYNSPLHF.

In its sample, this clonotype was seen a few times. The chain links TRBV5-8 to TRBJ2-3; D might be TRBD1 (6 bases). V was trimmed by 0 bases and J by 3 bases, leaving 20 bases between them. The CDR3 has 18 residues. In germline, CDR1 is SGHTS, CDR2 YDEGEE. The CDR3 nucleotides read TGTGCCAGCAGCTTGGGGGTGGTGCTGGGGGCAGGAACAGATACGCAGTATTTT. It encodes CASSLGVVLGAGTDTQYF. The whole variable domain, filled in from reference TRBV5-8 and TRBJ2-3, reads EAGVTQSPTHLIKTRGQQATLRCSPISGHTSVYWYQQALGLGLQFLLWYDEGEERNRGNFPPRFSGRQFPNYSSELNVNALELEDSALYLCASSLGVVLGAGTDTQYFGPGTRLTVL.

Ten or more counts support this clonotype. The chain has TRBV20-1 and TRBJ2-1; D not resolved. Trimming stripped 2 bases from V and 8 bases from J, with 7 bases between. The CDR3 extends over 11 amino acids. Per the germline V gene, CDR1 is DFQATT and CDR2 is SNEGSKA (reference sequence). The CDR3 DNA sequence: TGCAGTGCTAGATCCGTCGATGAGCAGTTCTTC. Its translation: CSARSVDEQFF.

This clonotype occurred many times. DNA of the CDR3: TGTGCCAGCAGTTCTCTCGGGATTACTAATGAAAAACTGTTTTTT. Its translation is CASSSLGITNEKLFF. This rearrangement joins TRBV6-1 to TRBJ1-4, with D unclear. Trimming removed 5 bases at V and 2 bases at J, with 12 bases between. The germline V gene encodes CDR1 MNHNS and CDR2 SASEGT. The CDR3 is 15 amino acids.

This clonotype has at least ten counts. The chain's CDR3 is CSARPQGAGGEQYF. CDR3 nucleotides: TGCAGTGCTAGACCGCAGGGGGCCGGGGGCGAGCAGTACTTC. The V gene is TRBV20-1, the J gene TRBJ2-7; 8 nucleotides align to TRBD1. The CDR3 totals 14 residues. Germline-derived CDR1 and CDR2 are DFQATT and SNEGSKA (reference sequence). Germline trimming cut 2 bases from V and 6 bases from J; bases unmatched to any gene: 9.

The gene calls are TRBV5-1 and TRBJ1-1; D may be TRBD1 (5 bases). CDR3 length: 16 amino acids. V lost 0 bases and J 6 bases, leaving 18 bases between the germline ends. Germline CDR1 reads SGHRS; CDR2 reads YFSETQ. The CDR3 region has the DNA TGCGCCAGCAGCTTGGTTAGGGACTCCAAGCTCGCTGAAGCTTTCTTT. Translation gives CASSLVRDSKLAEAFF.

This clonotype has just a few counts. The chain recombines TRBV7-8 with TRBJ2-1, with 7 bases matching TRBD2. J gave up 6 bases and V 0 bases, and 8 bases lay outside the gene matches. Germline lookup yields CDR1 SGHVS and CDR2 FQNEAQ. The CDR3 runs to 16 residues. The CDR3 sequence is CASSLAPGGPINEQFF. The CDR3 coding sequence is TGTGCCAGCAGCTTAGCCCCGGGGGGACCGATCAATGAGCAGTTCTTC.

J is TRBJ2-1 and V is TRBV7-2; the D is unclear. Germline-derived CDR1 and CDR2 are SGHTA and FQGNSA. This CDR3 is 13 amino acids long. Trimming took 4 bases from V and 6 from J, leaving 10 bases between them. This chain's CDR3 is CASSSDPRNEQFF. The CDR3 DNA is TGTGCCAGCAGCTCCGACCCCCGCAATGAGCAGTTCTTC.

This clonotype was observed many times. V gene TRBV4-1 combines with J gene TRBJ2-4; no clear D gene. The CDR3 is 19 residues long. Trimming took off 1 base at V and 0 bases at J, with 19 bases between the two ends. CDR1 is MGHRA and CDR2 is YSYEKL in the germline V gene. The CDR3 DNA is TGCGCCAGCAGCCAAGCCCCCCCTATTCTTGGGCTAGCCAAAAACATTCAGTACTTC. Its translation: CASSQAPPILGLAKNIQYF.

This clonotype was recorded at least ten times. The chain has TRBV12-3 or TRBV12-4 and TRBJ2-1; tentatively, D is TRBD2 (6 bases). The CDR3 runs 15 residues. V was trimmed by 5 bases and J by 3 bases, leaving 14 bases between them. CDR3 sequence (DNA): TGTGCCAGCAGTGACTTGTGGGGGGTCTACAATGAGCAGTTCTTC. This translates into CASSDLWGVYNEQFF.

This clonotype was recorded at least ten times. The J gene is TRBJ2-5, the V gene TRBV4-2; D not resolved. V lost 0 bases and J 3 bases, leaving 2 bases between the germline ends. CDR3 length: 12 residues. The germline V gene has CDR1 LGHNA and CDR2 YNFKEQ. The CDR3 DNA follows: TGTGCCAGCAGCCAAGATAAAGAGACCCAGTACTTC. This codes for CASSQDKETQYF.